These T cell receptor beta chains were read from a single sample in a study of OX40 agonist ivuxolimab in advanced cancers. Generated by immunoSEQ multiplex PCR, the TCRdb table keeps only in-frame clones and is missing some. The sample carries tens of thousands of clones, around 86% recorded once. The sample consisted of CD4+ or CD8+ T cells sorted from blood, taken in a trial of the OX40 agonist ivuxolimab. These receptors all stem from an adult with an advanced solid tumor such as melanoma, head and neck, liver or kidney cancer. Each CDR3 is given with its conserved first and last residue. A D gene is named only where the DNA matches it firmly. Clone size appears in some rows only: once, few, many, or a class for an expanded clone.

clone_size j_call d_call v_call cdr3_aa
few TRBJ1-3 TRBD1 TRBV5-1 CASSRQGGSGNTIYF
NA TRBJ2-1 NA TRBV5-1 CASSLDGANNEQFF
NA TRBJ2-7 TRBD1 TRBV5-1 CASSFGTGGLEQYF
NA TRBJ1-1 NA TRBV19 CASSVDGNGNTEAFF
NA TRBJ2-3 TRBD2 TRBV28 CASSLGLGGRADTQYF
NA TRBJ1-3 NA TRBV18 CASSLNSDGNTIYF
NA TRBJ2-5 TRBD2 TRBV6-1 CASSEAPQGTRQKTQYF
few TRBJ1-5 NA TRBV6-1 CASTIGVGGNQPQHF
few TRBJ1-3 NA TRBV20-1 CSVNSGNTIYF
NA TRBJ1-2 NA TRBV4-3 CASSHRHPTNYGYTF
NA TRBJ1-1 NA TRBV5-1 CASSPWTDALNTEAFF
NA TRBJ1-5 TRBD1 TRBV6-1 CASSVGTVGHQPQHF
NA TRBJ1-2 NA TRBV6-5 CASSYSRPSVYGYTF
NA TRBJ1-2 TRBD1 TRBV11-2 CASSLDRTGSGYTF
NA TRBJ2-5 NA TRBV7-9 CASSLGAAGALAGETQYF
NA TRBJ2-7 NA TRBV15 CATSRGVQYEQYF
NA TRBJ2-2 NA TRBV18 CASSVGESNTGELFF
few TRBJ1-1 NA TRBV29-1 CSVDEGNTEAFF
NA TRBJ2-5 TRBD2 TRBV7-8 CASSPGTSGRVLQETQYF
NA TRBJ1-3 NA TRBV5-6 CASTVLGNTIYF
once TRBJ2-5 NA TRBV5-6 CASSFGGLRETQYF